These 25 T cell receptor beta chains were all obtained from the same sample, sequenced in a study of blood T cell repertoires in COVID-19. Sequencing used immunoSEQ multiplex PCR; TCRdb keeps in-frame clones, though not all of them. The sample includes 100,000 to 110,000 clones, roughly 79% seen only once; the top ten take around a third. Input material: peripheral blood. The receptors were sampled from a man aged 70 or older with active or convalescent COVID-19.

The rearrangement uses TRBV11-2 and TRBJ2-5; D may be TRBD2 (6 bases). This CDR3 spans 14 amino acids. Germline values: CDR1 SGHAT, CDR2 FQNNGV. Trimming cost V 3 bases and J 5 bases, with 13 bases left between them. The CDR3 loop is CASSFPAGRETQYF. The CDR3 DNA reads TGTGCCAGCAGCTTTCCGGCGGGGCGCGAGACCCAGTACTTC.

The genes are TRBV6-2 or TRBV6-3 and TRBJ1-2; 7 positions agree with TRBD1. V lost 0 bases, J lost 4 bases, and 8 bases stayed unmatched. This CDR3 region has 16 residues. Germline loops: CDR1 MNHEY, CDR2 SVGEGT. CDR3 sequence reads: CASSYSSGGEGYGYTF. As DNA, the CDR3 is TGTGCCAGCAGTTACTCGTCAGGGGGAGAAGGCTATGGCTACACCTTC.

The V call is TRBV7-2, the J call TRBJ2-7, with 7 bases aligning to TRBD1. The CDR3 contains 15 residues. Germline CDR1 and CDR2: SGHTA and FQGNSA. J gave up 0 bases and V 4 bases, and 6 bases lay outside the gene matches. CDR3: CASSSWTGDSYEQYF. DNA of the CDR3: TGTGCCAGCAGCTCCTGGACAGGTGACTCCTACGAGCAGTACTTC. Using reference TRBV7-2 and TRBJ2-7 for the parts outside the CDR3, the full variable domain is GAGVSQSPSNKVTEKGKDVELRCDPISGHTALYWYRQSLGQGLEFLIYFQGNSAPDKSGLPSDRFSAERTGGSVSTLTIQRTQQEDSAVYLCASSSWTGDSYEQYFGPGTRLTVT.

V usage is TRBV13 and J usage is TRBJ1-6; tentatively, D is TRBD1 (6 bases). Germline CDR1 PRHDT, CDR2 FYEKMQ (reference sequence). V was cut by 6 bases and J by 1 base, with 13 bases left in between. There are 16 residues in the CDR3. The CDR3 reads CASRGAGESYNSPLHF. In DNA form, the CDR3 reads TGTGCCAGCAGGGGGGCAGGGGAGTCCTATAATTCACCCCTCCACTTT.

This clone was counted between two and nine times. The V and J genes are TRBV7-3 and TRBJ2-1; TRBD2 might be the D (5 bases). The CDR3 has 13 amino acids. Germline V CDR1 and CDR2: SGHTA, FQGTGA. The germline V and J ends were trimmed by 8 bases and 0 bases, with 8 bases remaining between them. The CDR3: CASGESSYNEQFF. In nucleotides, the CDR3 is TGTGCCAGCGGGGAGAGCTCCTACAATGAGCAGTTCTTC.

The chain joins TRBV7-9 to TRBJ2-7; 10 bases map to TRBD1. CDR1 SEHNR and CDR2 FQNEAQ come from the germline V gene (reference sequence). CDR3 length equals 15 residues. The junction had 7 bases not matched to a gene; V was cut back by 5 bases and J by 3 bases. CDR3 amino acids: CASSNRDRGGYEQYF. DNA of the CDR3: TGTGCCAGCAGCAACCGGGACAGGGGAGGCTACGAGCAGTACTTC.

This chain uses TRBV24-1 with TRBJ2-1; 7 positions agree with TRBD1. In germline, CDR1 is KGHDR, CDR2 SFDVKD. The J segment lost 9 bases and the V segment lost 0 bases, leaving 7 bases of the junction unmatched. The CDR3 runs 15 residues. The CDR3: CATSDLSRGIGEQFF. CDR3 DNA: TGTGCCACCAGTGATTTGAGCAGGGGGATCGGTGAGCAGTTCTTC.

The chain is built from TRBV4-2 and TRBJ1-2; 10 nucleotides align to TRBD1. Germline trimming cut 4 bases from V and 0 bases from J; bases unmatched to any gene: 5. The CDR3 totals 16 residues. Germline V gene data show CDR1 as LGHNA and CDR2 as YNFKEQ. The CDR3 region has the DNA TGTGCCAGCAGCCCAACAGACAGGGGGCCTAACTATGGCTACACCTTC. Protein: CASSPTDRGPNYGYTF.

The CDR3 reads CASSYGLPIYF. Written as DNA, the CDR3 is TGTGCCAGCAGTTACGGGCTGCCCATCTACTTC. V is TRBV6-2 or TRBV6-3 and J is TRBJ2-5; D uncertain. This CDR3 has 11 amino acids. Per germline, CDR1 MNHEY and CDR2 SVGEGT. Trimming took 2 bases from V and 14 from J, leaving 12 bases between them.

V and J are TRBV6-5 and TRBJ1-5; weak D call: TRBD1 (5 bases). V lost 2 bases and J 8 bases, leaving 10 bases between the germline ends. Germline V gene data show CDR1 as MNHEY and CDR2 as SVGAGI. The CDR3 extends over 13 amino acids. The chain's CDR3 is CASSYGIGEPQHF. CDR3 coding DNA: TGTGCCAGCAGTTACGGAATAGGGGAGCCCCAGCATTTT.

The V and J genes are TRBV30 and TRBJ1-6; 7 bases align to TRBD1. The J segment lost 18 bases and the V segment lost 1 base, leaving 18 bases of the junction unmatched. The CDR3 is 15 amino acids. CDR1 and CDR2 (germline): GTSNPN, SVGIG (reference sequence). CDR3 protein: CAWSAQTGPVLGSHF. Here the CDR3 DNA reads TGTGCCTGGAGTGCTCAGACAGGGCCTGTTTTAGGGTCCCACTTT.

This clone was found a few times. V usage is TRBV18 and J usage is TRBJ1-1, with 7 bases matching TRBD1. CDR1 is KGHSH, CDR2 LQKENI, per germline. CDR3 length: 16 residues. The V segment lost 4 bases and the J segment 1 base; nucleotides outside the gene matches: 9. DNA for the CDR3: TGTGCCAGCTCACTCCTCGGGACAGAACCGAACACTGAAGCTTTCTTT. It translates to CASSLLGTEPNTEAFF.

The rearrangement joins TRBV6-5 to TRBJ2-7; 8 nucleotides agree with TRBD1. The CDR3 runs to 15 residues. Germline loops: CDR1 MNHEY, CDR2 SVGAGI. V gave up 6 bases and J gave up 4 bases; unmatched junction bases: 11. The CDR3 spells CASRLDRGRSYEQYF. The CDR3 bases are TGTGCCAGCAGACTCGACAGGGGAAGGTCGTACGAGCAGTACTTC.

This clone showed up just a few times. The rearrangement joins TRBV18 to TRBJ2-2; D not resolved. V was cut by 2 bases and J by 0 bases, with 4 bases left in between. The germline V gene encodes CDR1 KGHSH and CDR2 LQKENI. CDR3 length: 14 residues. CDR3 coding DNA: TGTGCCAGCTCACCATCGGCGAACACCGGGGAGCTGTTTTTT. Translation: CASSPSANTGELFF.

This clone was recorded a few times. The chain recombines TRBV7-2 with TRBJ2-2; no reliable D call. V lost 5 bases and J 6 bases, leaving 13 bases between the germline ends. CDR3 length equals 14 residues. Germline V gene sequence: CDR1 SGHTA, CDR2 FQGNSA. The DNA for the CDR3 is TGTGCCAGCAGCCTAACCCGCGCGGCCGGGGAGCTGTTTTTT. Translation: CASSLTRAAGELFF. Full variable domain (rest looked up from reference TRBV7-2 and TRBJ2-2): GAGVSQSPSNKVTEKGKDVELRCDPISGHTALYWYRQSLGQGLEFLIYFQGNSAPDKSGLPSDRFSAERTGGSVSTLTIQRTQQEDSAVYLCASSLTRAAGELFFGEGSRLTVL.

In nucleotides, the CDR3 is TGCGCCAGCAGCGCGTCTAACTATGGCTACACCTTC. Its translation: CASSASNYGYTF. The chain joins TRBV5-1 to TRBJ1-2; D unresolved. Trimming shortened V by 4 bases and J by 0 bases, and 4 bases separated the two germline ends. The CDR3 contains 12 residues. The germline CDR1 and CDR2 sequences are SGHRS and YFSETQ. Full variable domain (remainder filled in from reference TRBV5-1 and TRBJ1-2): KAGVTQTPRYLIKTRGQQVTLSCSPISGHRSVSWYQQTPGQGLQFLFEYFSETQRNKGNFPGRFSGRQFSNSRSEMNVSTLELGDSALYLCASSASNYGYTFGSGTRLTVV.

The chain employs TRBV3-1 (or the pseudogene TRBV3-2) and TRBJ2-1, with 8 bases lining up with TRBD2. With 4 bases clipped from V and 3 bases from J, the junction kept 5 bases outside the gene matches. Germline V gives CDR1 LGHDT, CDR2 YNNKEL (reference sequence). This CDR3 comprises 15 residues. CDR3 region: CASSPVAGIYNEQFF. The CDR3 coding sequence is TGTGCCAGCAGCCCAGTAGCGGGGATCTACAATGAGCAGTTCTTC.

The chain employs TRBV25-1 and TRBJ2-5; 11 bases match TRBD2. Germline CDR1 and CDR2: MGHDK and SYGVNS. V was pared by 2 bases and J by 3 bases, with 8 bases of the junction left unmatched. The CDR3 is 17 residues long. The CDR3 nucleotides read TGTGCCAGCAGTGAACTAGCGGGGGGCCCTTCGAAAGAGACCCAGTACTTC. This codes for CASSELAGGPSKETQYF. Using reference TRBV25-1 and TRBJ2-5 for the parts outside the CDR3, the full variable domain is EADIYQTPRYLVIGTGKKITLECSQTMGHDKMYWYQQDPGMELHLIHYSYGVNSTEKGDLSSESTVSRIRTEHFPLTLESARPSHTSQYLCASSELAGGPSKETQYFGPGTRLLVL.

The V gene is TRBV7-2, the J gene TRBJ2-7, with D possibly TRBD2 on 6 matching bases. Germline loops: CDR1 SGHTA, CDR2 FQGNSA. This CDR3 is 14 amino acids long. The ends were cut back, 6 bases at V and 2 bases at J, with 14 bases in the middle. The CDR3 DNA reads as TGTGCCAGCAGTCCCGCGGGATCCCCCTACGAGCAGTACTTC. Residues: CASSPAGSPYEQYF.

The CDR3 nucleotides read TGTGCCAGCTCACGGGGACAGGCAGGAGAGACCCAGTACTTC. Its protein is CASSRGQAGETQYF. The chain couples TRBV18 to TRBJ2-5; 8 nucleotides agree with TRBD1. The CDR3 covers 14 residues. Trimming took 4 bases from V and 4 from J; bases not matched to a gene: 5. Germline CDR1 is KGHSH and CDR2 is LQKENI.

This rearrangement joins TRBV5-8 to TRBJ2-7; 7 nucleotides agree with TRBD2. This CDR3 is 16 amino acids long. Looked up from germline, CDR1 is SGHTS and CDR2 is YDEGEE. The trim removed 5 bases at V and 4 bases at J, leaving 15 bases unmatched. For the CDR3, the DNA is TGTGCCAGCAGGTCGGTCCCGGGGGAGGGAAGGTACGAGCAGTACTTC. As protein: CASRSVPGEGRYEQYF. Drawing the rest from reference TRBV5-8 and TRBJ2-7, the complete variable domain is EAGVTQSPTHLIKTRGQQATLRCSPISGHTSVYWYQQALGLGLQFLLWYDEGEERNRGNFPPRFSGRQFPNYSSELNVNALELEDSALYLCASRSVPGEGRYEQYFGPGTRLTVT.

The chain couples TRBV7-2 to TRBJ1-3; D not resolved. Trimming stripped 1 base from V and 0 bases from J, with 7 bases between. The CDR3 has 15 amino acids. Germline-derived CDR1 and CDR2 are SGHTA and FQGNSA. DNA of the CDR3: TGTGCCAGCAGCTTAGAACCAGGCTCTGGAAACACCATATATTTT. The encoded protein is CASSLEPGSGNTIYF.

The rearrangement uses TRBV9 and TRBJ2-3, with D tentatively TRBD1 (6 bases). The J call may not be correct, given that the DNA end is closer to TRBJ1-5. CDR3 length: 12 residues. CDR1 is SGDLS, CDR2 YYNGEE, per germline. The CDR3 bases are TGTGCCAGCAGCGTGAGGACAGAGACCCAGCATTTT. Its translation is CASSVRTETQHF.

This sequence joins TRBV6-6 and TRBJ1-1; 8 bases agree with TRBD1. The V segment lost 8 bases and the J segment 0 bases; nucleotides outside the gene matches: 5. The CDR3 consists of 14 residues. Germline values: CDR1 MNHNY, CDR2 SVGAGI (reference sequence). Here the CDR3 reads CASETGGVNTEAFF. The DNA for the CDR3 is TGTGCCAGCGAAACAGGGGGGGTGAACACTGAAGCTTTCTTT.

V and J are TRBV12-3 or TRBV12-4 and TRBJ1-5; D may be TRBD1 (6 bases). V gave up 3 bases and J gave up 12 bases, with 15 bases separating them. The length of the CDR3 is 13 residues. DNA for the CDR3: TGTGCCAGCAGTTTCGAGACAGGCGGTCTCCAGCATTTT. Encoded protein: CASSFETGGLQHF.